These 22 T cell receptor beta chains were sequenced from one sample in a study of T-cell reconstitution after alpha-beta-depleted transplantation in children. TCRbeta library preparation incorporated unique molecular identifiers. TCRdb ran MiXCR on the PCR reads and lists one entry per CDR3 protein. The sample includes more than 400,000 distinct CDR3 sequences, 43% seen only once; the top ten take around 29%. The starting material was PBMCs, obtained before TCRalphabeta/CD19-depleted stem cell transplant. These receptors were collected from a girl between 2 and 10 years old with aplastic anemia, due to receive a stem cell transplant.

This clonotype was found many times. In nucleotides, the CDR3 is TGTGCCAGCAGCTTAGATCCAGGCCCCTATGGCTACACCTTC. It specifies CASSLDPGPYGYTF. This sequence joins TRBV7-2 and TRBJ1-2; D is ambiguous. The V and J ends lost 1 base and 4 bases respectively, with 10 bases between them. The V gene's germline CDR1 is SGHTA and CDR2 FQGNSA. The CDR3 extends over 14 amino acids.

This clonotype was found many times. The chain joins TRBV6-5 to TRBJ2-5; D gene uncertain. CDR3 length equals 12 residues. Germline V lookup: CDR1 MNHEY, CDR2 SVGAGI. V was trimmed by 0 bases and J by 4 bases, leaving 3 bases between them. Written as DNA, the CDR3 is TGTGCCAGCAGTTACTCGGGAGAGACCCAGTACTTC. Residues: CASSYSGETQYF.

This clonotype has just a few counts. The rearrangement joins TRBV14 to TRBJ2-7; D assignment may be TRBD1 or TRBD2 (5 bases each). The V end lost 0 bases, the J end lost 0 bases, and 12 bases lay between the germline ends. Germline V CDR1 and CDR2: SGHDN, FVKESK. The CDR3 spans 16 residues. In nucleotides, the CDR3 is TGTGCCAGCAGCCAAGATTCGGGGACGGTCTCCTACGAGCAGTACTTC. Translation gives CASSQDSGTVSYEQYF.

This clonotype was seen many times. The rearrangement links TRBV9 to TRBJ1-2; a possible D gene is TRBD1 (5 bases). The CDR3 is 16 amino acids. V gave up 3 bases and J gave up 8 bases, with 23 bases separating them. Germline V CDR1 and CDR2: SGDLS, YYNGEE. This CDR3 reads CASSARQTAAGVGYTF. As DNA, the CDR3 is TGTGCCAGCAGCGCCAGACAGACAGCCGCCGGAGTCGGCTACACCTTC.

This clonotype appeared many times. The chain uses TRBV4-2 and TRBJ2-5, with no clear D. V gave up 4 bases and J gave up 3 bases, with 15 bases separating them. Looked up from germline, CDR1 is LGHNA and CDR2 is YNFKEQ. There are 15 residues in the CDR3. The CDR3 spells CASSPTLEREETQYF. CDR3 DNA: TGTGCCAGCAGCCCAACTTTAGAAAGGGAAGAGACCCAGTACTTC.

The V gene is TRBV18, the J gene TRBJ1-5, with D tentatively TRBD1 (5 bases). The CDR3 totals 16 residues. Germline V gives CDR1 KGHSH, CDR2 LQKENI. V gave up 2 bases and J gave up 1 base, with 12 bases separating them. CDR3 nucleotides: TGTGCCAGCTCACCATTGGGGGGATTAAGCAATCAGCCCCAGCATTTT. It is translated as CASSPLGGLSNQPQHF. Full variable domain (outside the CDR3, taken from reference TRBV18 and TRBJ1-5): NAGVMQNPRHLVRRRGQEARLRCSPMKGHSHVYWYRQLPEEGLKFMVYLQKENIIDESGMPKERFSAEFPKEGPSILRIQQVVRGDSAAYFCASSPLGGLSNQPQHFGDGTRLSIL.

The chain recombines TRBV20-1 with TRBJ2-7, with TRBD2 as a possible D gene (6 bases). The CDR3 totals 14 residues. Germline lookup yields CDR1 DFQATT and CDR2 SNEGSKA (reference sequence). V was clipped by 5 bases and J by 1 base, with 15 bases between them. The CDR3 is CSAGGERVSYEQYF. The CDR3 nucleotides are TGCAGTGCTGGAGGCGAGCGGGTTTCCTACGAGCAGTACTTC.

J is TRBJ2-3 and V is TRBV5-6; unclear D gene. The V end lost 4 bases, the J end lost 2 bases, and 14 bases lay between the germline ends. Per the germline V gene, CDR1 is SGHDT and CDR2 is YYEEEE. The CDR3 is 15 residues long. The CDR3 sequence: CASSTYNGYTDTQYF. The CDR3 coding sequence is TGTGCCAGCAGCACTTACAACGGTTACACAGATACGCAGTATTTT.

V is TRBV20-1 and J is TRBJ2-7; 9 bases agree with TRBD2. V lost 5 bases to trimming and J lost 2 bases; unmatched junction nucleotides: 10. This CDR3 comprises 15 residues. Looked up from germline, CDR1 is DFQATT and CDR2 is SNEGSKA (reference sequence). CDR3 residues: CSAVNSGSPPYEQYF. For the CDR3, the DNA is TGCAGTGCTGTGAATAGCGGGAGCCCCCCCTACGAGCAGTACTTC.

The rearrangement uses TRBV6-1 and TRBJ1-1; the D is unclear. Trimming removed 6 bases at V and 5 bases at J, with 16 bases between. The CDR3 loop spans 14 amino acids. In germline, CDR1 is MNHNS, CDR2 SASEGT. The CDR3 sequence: CASRADGPRTEAFF. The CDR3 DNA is TGTGCCAGCAGGGCGGACGGCCCCAGGACTGAAGCTTTCTTT.

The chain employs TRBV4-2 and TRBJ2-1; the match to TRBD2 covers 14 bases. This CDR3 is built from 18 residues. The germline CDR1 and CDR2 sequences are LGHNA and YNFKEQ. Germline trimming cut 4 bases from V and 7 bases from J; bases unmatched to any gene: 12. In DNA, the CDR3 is TGTGCCAGCAGCCCAGATGTGGGGACTAGCGGGAGAACGAATGAGCAGTTCTTC. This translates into CASSPDVGTSGRTNEQFF.

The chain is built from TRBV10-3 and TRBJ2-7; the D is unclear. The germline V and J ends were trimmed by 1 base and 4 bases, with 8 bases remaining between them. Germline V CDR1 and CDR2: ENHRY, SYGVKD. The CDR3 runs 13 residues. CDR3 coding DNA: TGTGCCATCAGTGAGTTGCAGACTTACGAGCAGTACTTC. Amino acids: CAISELQTYEQYF.

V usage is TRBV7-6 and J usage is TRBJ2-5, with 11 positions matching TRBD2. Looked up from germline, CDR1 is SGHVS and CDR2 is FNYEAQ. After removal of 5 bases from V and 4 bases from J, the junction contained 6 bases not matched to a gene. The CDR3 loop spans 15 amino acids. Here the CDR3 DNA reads TGTGCCAGCAGCGGACGACTAGCGGGGCGAGAGACCCAGTACTTC. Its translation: CASSGRLAGRETQYF.

The CDR3 sequence is CASTSARSYNEQFF. CDR3 DNA sequence: TGTGCCAGCACATCAGCGCGGTCCTACAATGAGCAGTTCTTC. The genes are TRBV27 and TRBJ2-1, with no clear D. CDR3 length: 14 residues. Trimming took off 7 bases at V and 1 base at J, with 11 bases between the two ends. Germline-derived CDR1 and CDR2 are MNHEY and SMNVEV (reference sequence).

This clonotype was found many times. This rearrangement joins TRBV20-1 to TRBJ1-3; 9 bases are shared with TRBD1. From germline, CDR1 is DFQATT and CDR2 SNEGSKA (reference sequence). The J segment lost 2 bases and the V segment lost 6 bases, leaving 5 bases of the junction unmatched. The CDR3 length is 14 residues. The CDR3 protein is CSAPGQGAGNTIYF. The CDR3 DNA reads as TGCAGTGCGCCGGGACAGGGCGCTGGAAACACCATATATTTT.

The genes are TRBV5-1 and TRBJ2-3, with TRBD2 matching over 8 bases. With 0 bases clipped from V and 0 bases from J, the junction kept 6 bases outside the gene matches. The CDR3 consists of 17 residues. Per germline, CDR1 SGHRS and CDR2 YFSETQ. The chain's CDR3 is CASSLVSGGDSTDTQYF. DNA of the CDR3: TGCGCCAGCAGCTTGGTCAGCGGGGGCGATAGCACAGATACGCAGTATTTT.

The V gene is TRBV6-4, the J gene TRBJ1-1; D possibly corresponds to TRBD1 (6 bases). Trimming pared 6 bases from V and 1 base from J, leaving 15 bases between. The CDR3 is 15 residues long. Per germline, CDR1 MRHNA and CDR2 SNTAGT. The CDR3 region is CASSEGGGGNTEAFF. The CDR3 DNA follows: TGTGCCAGCAGCGAGGGGGGCGGTGGGAACACTGAAGCTTTCTTT.

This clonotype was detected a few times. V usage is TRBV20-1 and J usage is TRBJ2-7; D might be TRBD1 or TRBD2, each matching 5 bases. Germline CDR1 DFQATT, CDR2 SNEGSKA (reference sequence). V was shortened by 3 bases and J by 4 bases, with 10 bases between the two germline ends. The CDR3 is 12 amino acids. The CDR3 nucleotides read TGCAGTGCTAGCGGGACCAATTACGAGCAGTACTTC. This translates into CSASGTNYEQYF.

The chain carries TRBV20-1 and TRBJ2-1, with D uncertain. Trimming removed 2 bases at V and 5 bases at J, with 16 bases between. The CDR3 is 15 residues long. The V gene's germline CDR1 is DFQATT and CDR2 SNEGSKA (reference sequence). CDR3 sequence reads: CSARLTLLTNNEQFF. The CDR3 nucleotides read TGCAGTGCTAGACTAACCCTCCTTACTAACAATGAGCAGTTCTTC.

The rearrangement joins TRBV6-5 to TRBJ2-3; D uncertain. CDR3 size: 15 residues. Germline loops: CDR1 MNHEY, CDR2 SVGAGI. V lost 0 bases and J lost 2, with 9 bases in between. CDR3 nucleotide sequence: TGTGCCAGCAGTTACTCGACATGGTACACAGATACGCAGTATTTT. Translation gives CASSYSTWYTDTQYF.

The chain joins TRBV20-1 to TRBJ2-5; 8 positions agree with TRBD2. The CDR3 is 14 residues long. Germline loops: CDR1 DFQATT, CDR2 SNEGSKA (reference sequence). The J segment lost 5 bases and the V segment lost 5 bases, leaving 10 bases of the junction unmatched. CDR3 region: CSAPRVVAGETQYF. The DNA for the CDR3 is TGCAGTGCTCCCCGGGTTGTAGCGGGGGAGACCCAGTACTTC.

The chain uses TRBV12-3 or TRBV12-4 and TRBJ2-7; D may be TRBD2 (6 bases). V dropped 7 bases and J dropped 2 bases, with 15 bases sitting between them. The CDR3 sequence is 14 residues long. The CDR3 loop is CASTRTGVTYEQYF. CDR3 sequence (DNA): TGTGCCAGCACCAGGACGGGGGTAACCTACGAGCAGTACTTC.